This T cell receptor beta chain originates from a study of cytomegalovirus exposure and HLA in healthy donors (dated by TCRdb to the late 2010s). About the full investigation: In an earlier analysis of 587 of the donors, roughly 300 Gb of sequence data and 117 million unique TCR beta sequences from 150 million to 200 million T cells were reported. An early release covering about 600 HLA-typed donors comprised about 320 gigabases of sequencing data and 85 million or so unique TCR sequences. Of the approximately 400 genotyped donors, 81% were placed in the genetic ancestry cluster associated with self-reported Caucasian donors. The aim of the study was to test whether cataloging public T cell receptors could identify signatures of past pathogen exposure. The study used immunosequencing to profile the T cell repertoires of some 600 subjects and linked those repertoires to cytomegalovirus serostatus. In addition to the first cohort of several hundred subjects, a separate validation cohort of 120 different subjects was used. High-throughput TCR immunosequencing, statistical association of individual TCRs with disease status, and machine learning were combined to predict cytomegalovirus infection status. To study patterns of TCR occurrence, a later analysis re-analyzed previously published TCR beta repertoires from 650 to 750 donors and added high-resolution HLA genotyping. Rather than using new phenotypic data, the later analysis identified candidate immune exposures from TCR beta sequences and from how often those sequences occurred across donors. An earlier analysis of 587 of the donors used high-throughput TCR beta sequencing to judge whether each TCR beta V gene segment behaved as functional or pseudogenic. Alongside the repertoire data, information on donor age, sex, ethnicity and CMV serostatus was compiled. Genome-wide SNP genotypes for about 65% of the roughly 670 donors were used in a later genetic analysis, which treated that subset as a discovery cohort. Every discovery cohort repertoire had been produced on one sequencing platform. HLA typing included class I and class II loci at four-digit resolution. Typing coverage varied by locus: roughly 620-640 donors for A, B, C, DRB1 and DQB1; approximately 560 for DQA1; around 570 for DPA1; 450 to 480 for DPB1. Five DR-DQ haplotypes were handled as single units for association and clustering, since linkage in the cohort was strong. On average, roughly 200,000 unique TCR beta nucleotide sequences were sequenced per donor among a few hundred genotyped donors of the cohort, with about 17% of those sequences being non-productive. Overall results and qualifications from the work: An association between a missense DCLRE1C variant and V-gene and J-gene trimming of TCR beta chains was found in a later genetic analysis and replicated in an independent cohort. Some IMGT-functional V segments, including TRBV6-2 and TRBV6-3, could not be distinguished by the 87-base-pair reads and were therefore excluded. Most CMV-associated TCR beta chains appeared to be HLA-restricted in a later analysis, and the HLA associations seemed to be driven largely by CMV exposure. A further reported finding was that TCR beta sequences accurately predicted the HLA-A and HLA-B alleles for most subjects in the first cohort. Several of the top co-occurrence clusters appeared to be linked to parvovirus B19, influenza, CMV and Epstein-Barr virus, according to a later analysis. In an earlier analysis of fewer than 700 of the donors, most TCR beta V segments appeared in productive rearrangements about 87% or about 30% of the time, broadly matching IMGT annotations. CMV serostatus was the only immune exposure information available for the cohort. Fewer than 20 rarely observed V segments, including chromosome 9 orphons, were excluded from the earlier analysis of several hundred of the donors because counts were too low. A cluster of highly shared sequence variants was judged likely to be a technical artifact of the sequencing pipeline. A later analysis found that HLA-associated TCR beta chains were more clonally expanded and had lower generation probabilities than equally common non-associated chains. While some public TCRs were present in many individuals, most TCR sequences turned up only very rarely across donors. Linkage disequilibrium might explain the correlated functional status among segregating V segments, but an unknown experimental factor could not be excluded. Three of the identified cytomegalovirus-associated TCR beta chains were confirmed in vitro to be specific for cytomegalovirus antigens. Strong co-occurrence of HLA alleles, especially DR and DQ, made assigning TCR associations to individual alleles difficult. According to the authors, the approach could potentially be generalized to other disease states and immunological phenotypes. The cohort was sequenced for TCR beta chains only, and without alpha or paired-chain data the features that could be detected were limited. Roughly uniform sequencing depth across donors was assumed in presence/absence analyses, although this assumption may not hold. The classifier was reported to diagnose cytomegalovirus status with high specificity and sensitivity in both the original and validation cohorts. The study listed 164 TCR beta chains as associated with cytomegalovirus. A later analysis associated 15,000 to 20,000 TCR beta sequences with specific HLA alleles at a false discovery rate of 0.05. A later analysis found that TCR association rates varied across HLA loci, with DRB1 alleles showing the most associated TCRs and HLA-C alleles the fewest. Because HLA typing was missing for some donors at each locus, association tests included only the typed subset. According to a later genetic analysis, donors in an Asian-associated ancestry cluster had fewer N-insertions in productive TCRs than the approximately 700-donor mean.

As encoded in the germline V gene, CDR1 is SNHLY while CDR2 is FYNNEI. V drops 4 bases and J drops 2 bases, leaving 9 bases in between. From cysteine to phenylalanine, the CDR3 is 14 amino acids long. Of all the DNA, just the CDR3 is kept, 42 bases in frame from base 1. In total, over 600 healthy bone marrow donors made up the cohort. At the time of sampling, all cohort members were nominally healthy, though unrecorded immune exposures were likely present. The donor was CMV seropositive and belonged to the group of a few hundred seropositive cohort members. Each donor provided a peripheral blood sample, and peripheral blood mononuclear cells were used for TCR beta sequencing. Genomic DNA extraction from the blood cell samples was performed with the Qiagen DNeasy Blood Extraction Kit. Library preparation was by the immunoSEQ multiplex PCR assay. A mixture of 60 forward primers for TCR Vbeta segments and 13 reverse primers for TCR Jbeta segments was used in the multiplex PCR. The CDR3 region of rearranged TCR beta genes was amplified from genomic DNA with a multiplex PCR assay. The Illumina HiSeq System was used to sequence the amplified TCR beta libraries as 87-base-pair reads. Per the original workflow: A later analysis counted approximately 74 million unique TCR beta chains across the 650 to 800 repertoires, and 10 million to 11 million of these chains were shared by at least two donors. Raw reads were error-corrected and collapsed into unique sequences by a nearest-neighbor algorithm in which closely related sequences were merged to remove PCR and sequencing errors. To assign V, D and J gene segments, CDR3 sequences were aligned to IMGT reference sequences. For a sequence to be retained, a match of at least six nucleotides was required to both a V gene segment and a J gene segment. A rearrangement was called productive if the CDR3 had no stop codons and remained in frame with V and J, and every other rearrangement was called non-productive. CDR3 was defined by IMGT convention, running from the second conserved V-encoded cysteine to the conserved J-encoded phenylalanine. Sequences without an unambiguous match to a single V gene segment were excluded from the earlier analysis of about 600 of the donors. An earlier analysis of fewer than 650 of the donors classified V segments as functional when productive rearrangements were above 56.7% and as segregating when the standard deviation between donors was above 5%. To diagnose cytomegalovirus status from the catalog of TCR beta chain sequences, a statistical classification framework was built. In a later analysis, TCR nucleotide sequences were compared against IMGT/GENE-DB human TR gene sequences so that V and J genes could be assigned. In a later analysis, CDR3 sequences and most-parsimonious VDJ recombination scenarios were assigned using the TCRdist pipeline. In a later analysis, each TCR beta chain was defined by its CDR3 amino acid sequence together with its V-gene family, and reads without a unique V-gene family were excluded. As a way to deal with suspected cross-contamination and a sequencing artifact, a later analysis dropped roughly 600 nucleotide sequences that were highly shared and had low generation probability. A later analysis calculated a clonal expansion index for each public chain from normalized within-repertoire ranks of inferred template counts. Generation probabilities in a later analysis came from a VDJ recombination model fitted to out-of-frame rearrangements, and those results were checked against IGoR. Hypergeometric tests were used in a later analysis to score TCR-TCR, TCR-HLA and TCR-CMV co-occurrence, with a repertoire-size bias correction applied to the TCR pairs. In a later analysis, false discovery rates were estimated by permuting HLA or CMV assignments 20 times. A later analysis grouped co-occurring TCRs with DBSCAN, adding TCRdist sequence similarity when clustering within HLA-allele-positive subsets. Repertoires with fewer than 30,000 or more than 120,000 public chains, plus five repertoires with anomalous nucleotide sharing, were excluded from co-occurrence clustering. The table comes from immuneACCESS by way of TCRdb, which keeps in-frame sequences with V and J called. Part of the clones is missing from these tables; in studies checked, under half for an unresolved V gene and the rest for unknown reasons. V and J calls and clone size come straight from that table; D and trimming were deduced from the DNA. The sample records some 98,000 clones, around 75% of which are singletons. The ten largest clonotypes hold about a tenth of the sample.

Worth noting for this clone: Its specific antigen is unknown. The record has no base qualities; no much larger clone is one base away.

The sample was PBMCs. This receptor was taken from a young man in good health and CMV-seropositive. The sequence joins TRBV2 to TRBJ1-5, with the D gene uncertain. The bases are TGTGCCAGCAGTGGTGAGGGTGGCAATCAGCCCCAGCATTTT. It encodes CASSGEGGNQPQHF.